These T cell receptor beta chains were read from a single sample in a study of shared T cell receptors in the human thymus. Sequenced by immunoSEQ multiplex PCR; TCRdb stores in-frame clones only, minus some. Counted here are about 660,000 clones, 85% to 90% occurring once; the ten biggest clones make up 0.0095% to 0.011%. The sample also formed part of further work on human thymus T cells.

What was sequenced was thymocytes. The receptors derive from a boy in the first two years of life with a congenital heart defect. Each CDR3 is given with its conserved first and last residue. Fields, in order: D gene, clone size, J gene, V gene, CDR3 length, CDR3 protein, CDR3 DNA. D genes are given only for firm matches. Size tells how often a clone was seen (once, few, many) or the class of an expanded clone, and some rows leave it out.

TRBD1,.,TRBJ1-4,TRBV29-1,16,CSVCAPQGSVGEKLFF,TGCAGCGTTTGTGCTCCACAGGGGTCGGTAGGAGAAAAACTGTTTTTT
TRBD1,.,TRBJ1-6,TRBV19,14,CASSAGTGRSPLHF,TGTGCCAGTAGTGCCGGGACAGGGAGATCACCCCTCCACTTT
TRBD2,.,TRBJ2-4,TRBV27,14,CASSSWGGWDIQYF,TGTGCCAGCAGTTCCTGGGGAGGGTGGGACATTCAGTACTTC
TRBD2,.,TRBJ2-7,TRBV11-3,15,CASSLPVAGGYEQYF,TGTGCCAGCAGCTTACCGGTAGCGGGGGGTTACGAGCAGTACTTC
.,.,TRBJ1-1,TRBV11-3,15,CASNKRRGMNTEAFF,TGTGCCAGCAACAAAAGACGGGGAATGAACACTGAAGCTTTCTTT
TRBD1,.,TRBJ1-3,TRBV28,18,CASSLSSPDRASGNTIYF,TGTGCCAGCAGTTTATCCTCACCCGACAGGGCGTCTGGAAACACCATATATTTT
.,few,TRBJ2-1,TRBV28,13,CASSYPGHNEQFF,TGTGCCAGCAGTTATCCGGGACATAATGAGCAGTTCTTC
TRBD1,.,TRBJ1-1,TRBV29-1,18,CSVVVGRTDREMNTEAFF,TGCAGCGTCGTTGTAGGGAGAACCGACAGGGAAATGAACACTGAAGCTTTCTTT
TRBD2,.,TRBJ2-5,TRBV4-3,17,CASSQDEPSGSMETQYF,TGCGCCAGCAGCCAAGATGAACCTAGCGGGAGCATGGAGACCCAGTACTTC
TRBD2,once,TRBJ2-3,TRBV4-2,17,CASSQTLRSGRTDTQYF,TGTGCCAGCAGCCAGACCCTCCGAAGCGGGAGGACAGATACGCAGTATTTT
.,.,TRBJ1-3,TRBV28,16,CASSLTPGQKGNTIYF,TGTGCCAGCAGCCTGACCCCAGGACAGAAGGGAAACACCATATATTTT
TRBD1,.,TRBJ2-5,TRBV7-9,12,CASGGRGETQYF,TGTGCCAGCGGAGGCAGGGGGGAGACCCAGTACTTC
.,.,TRBJ2-3,TRBV14,15,CASSQGGGASDTQYF,TGTGCCAGCAGCCAAGGCGGGGGCGCATCAGATACGCAGTATTTT
.,.,TRBJ1-2,TRBV6-4,15,CASSDPTQSNYGYTF,TGTGCCAGCAGTGACCCAACACAATCTAACTATGGCTACACCTTC
TRBD2,few,TRBJ2-7,TRBV27,17,CASSLSPPTSGNYEQYF,TGTGCCAGCAGTTTATCCCCACCGACTAGCGGTAACTACGAGCAGTACTTC
TRBD2,.,TRBJ2-1,TRBV30,14,CAWSVGGRADEQFF,TGTGCCTGGAGTGTCGGCGGGAGGGCCGATGAGCAGTTCTTC
.,.,TRBJ2-1,TRBV27,17,CASSFRIGLAAYNEQFF,TGTGCCAGCAGTTTCCGGATCGGGCTAGCAGCTTACAATGAGCAGTTCTTC
TRBD1,.,TRBJ1-5,TRBV19,16,CASSTGTGVSNQPQHF,TGTGCCAGTAGTACTGGGACAGGGGTAAGCAATCAGCCCCAGCATTTT
.,.,TRBJ2-5,TRBV6-1,20,CASSERRWSFLDLAQETQYF,TGTGCCAGCAGTGAAAGGCGCTGGAGCTTCCTAGATCTGGCGCAAGAGACCCAGTACTTC
TRBD2,.,TRBJ2-5,TRBV11-3,13,CASRGGGEETQYF,TGTGCCAGCCGGGGCGGGGGAGAAGAGACCCAGTACTTC